Each of the 14 T cell receptor beta chains below was sequenced from the same sample in a study of T cells in narcolepsy. Some clones are missing from TCRdb's copy, which holds only in-frame ones; the method was immunoSEQ multiplex PCR. The sample records over 25,000 clones, almost 80% being singletons. Material: memory (CD45RA-) CD4+ T cells from blood. The receptors derive from a human donor in good health.

The J gene is TRBJ2-1, the V gene TRBV7-9; no firm D call. The CDR3 contains 14 residues. V shed 4 bases and J shed 5 bases, with 12 bases lying between them. Germline V gene lookup returns CDR1 SEHNR and CDR2 FQNEAQ (reference sequence). The CDR3 DNA follows: TGTGCCAGCAGCTCCGTGACTGGGAACAATGAGCAGTTCTTC. Translated, it gives CASSSVTGNNEQFF.

This clone is labeled medium-sized (0.01 to 0.1%). V is TRBV6-1 and J is TRBJ1-5; 8 nucleotides agree with TRBD1. CDR1 is MNHNS and CDR2 is SASEGT in the germline V gene. The CDR3 contains 14 residues. Losses at the gene ends were 3 bases for V and 7 bases for J; bases not matched to a gene: 5. CDR3 DNA sequence: TGTGCCAGCAGTGAGACAGGGGTTTGGCAGCCCCAGCATTTT. It translates to CASSETGVWQPQHF.

In nucleotides, the CDR3 is TGTGCTAGTGGCACCGGGGGGGGAATGAACACTGAAGCTTTCTTT. This encodes CASGTGGGMNTEAFF. The chain couples TRBV12-5 to TRBJ1-1; a possible D gene is TRBD1 (5 bases). Trimming removed 6 bases at V and 0 bases at J, with 14 bases between. Germline V lookup: CDR1 LGHNT, CDR2 FRNRAP. CDR3 length: 15 residues.

V usage is TRBV6-5 and J usage is TRBJ2-1; no clear D. The CDR3 runs to 15 residues. Germline values: CDR1 MNHEY, CDR2 SVGAGI. The V gene lost 2 bases and the J gene lost 0 bases, with 8 bases spanning the gap. The DNA of the CDR3 is TGTGCCAGCAGTTACGAATGGAGCTCCTACAATGAGCAGTTCTTC. It encodes CASSYEWSSYNEQFF.

CDR3 in DNA: TGTGCCAGCTCACCAGGTTCTGAAGCTTTCTTT. This encodes CASSPGSEAFF. The rearrangement joins TRBV18 to TRBJ1-1; D not resolved. The germline V gene encodes CDR1 KGHSH and CDR2 LQKENI. This CDR3 comprises 11 residues. V lost 2 bases and J lost 6, with 4 bases in between.

The rearrangement uses TRBV2 and TRBJ2-1; unclear D gene. Germline assignment: CDR1 SNHLY and CDR2 FYNNEI. V lost 4 bases and J 0 bases, leaving 7 bases between the germline ends. The CDR3 contains 14 residues. In DNA, the CDR3 is TGTGCCAGCAGTGTCGGTAGCTCCTACAATGAGCAGTTCTTC. Its translation: CASSVGSSYNEQFF.

The chain carries TRBV7-2 and TRBJ2-1; D not certain. The CDR3 runs 14 residues. From germline, CDR1 is SGHTA and CDR2 FQGNSA. V was trimmed by 5 bases and J by 5 bases, leaving 13 bases between them. The CDR3 nucleotides read TGTGCCAGCAGCCAGAGCAGGTCCCACAATGAGCAGTTCTTC. Translating gives CASSQSRSHNEQFF. Looking up the rest from reference TRBV7-2 and TRBJ2-1 gives the full variable domain: GAGVSQSPSNKVTEKGKDVELRCDPISGHTALYWYRQSLGQGLEFLIYFQGNSAPDKSGLPSDRFSAERTGGSVSTLTIQRTQQEDSAVYLCASSQSRSHNEQFFGPGTRLTVL.

The V gene is TRBV13, the J gene TRBJ2-1; TRBD2 matches 10 bases. J was trimmed by 2 bases and V by 5 bases; bases with no gene match: 6. CDR1 PRHDT and CDR2 FYEKMQ come from the germline V gene (reference sequence). This CDR3 has 16 amino acids. Here the CDR3 reads CASSLRTSGAYNEQFF. The CDR3, as DNA: TGTGCCAGCAGCCTAAGGACTAGCGGTGCCTACAATGAGCAGTTCTTC.

V is TRBV5-1 and J is TRBJ2-1; TRBD1 agrees at 7 bases. The CDR3 spans 12 residues. From germline, CDR1 is SGHRS and CDR2 YFSETQ. V was clipped by 6 bases and J by 8 bases; unmatched bases: 5. DNA of the CDR3: TGCGCCAGCAAGACAGGGATCGATGAGCAGTTCTTC. Translation gives CASKTGIDEQFF.

This clone showed up just a few times. The gene calls are TRBV5-6 and TRBJ1-1, with unresolved D. CDR3 length equals 14 residues. CDR1 is SGHDT and CDR2 is YYEEEE in the germline V gene. V was shortened by 0 bases and J by 0 bases, with 6 bases between the two germline ends. The CDR3 region has the DNA TGTGCCAGCAGCTTGGACGTGATGAACACTGAAGCTTTCTTT. This gives the protein CASSLDVMNTEAFF.

This clone was picked up a small number of times. The CDR3 coding sequence is TGTGCCCGGGCTACAGGGACCTACGAGCAGTACTTC. Translation: CARATGTYEQYF. V gene TRBV6-1 combines with J gene TRBJ2-7; weak D call: TRBD1 (6 bases). Germline loops: CDR1 MNHNS, CDR2 SASEGT. The CDR3 loop spans 12 amino acids. Trimming shortened V by 11 bases and J by 2 bases, and 13 bases separated the two germline ends.

The CDR3: CASSERAGGLSKNIQYF. The DNA of the CDR3 is TGCGCCAGCAGTGAACGAGCGGGAGGGCTCTCCAAAAACATTCAGTACTTC. The genes are TRBV10-1 and TRBJ2-4, with TRBD2 identical over 10 bases. The CDR3 totals 17 residues. Germline V gives CDR1 WNHNN, CDR2 SYGVQD (reference sequence). V was clipped by 3 bases and J by 2 bases; unmatched bases: 7.

This rearrangement joins TRBV10-2 to TRBJ1-2; D gene unclear. Trimming left V 3 bases short and J 5 bases short, with 10 bases between. CDR1 and CDR2 (germline): WSHSY, SAAADI. The CDR3 has 13 amino acids. The CDR3 reads CASSDSGLYGYTF. CDR3 in DNA: TGCGCCAGCAGTGACTCTGGTTTGTATGGCTACACCTTC.

This chain links TRBV5-6 with TRBJ1-1; D is unclear. The germline V gene encodes CDR1 SGHDT and CDR2 YYEEEE. Deletions cut 3 bases from V and 7 bases from J, with 7 bases between. The CDR3 has 11 amino acids. The CDR3 nucleotides read TGTGCCAGCAGCTCTTCTCATGAAGCTTTCTTT. As protein: CASSSSHEAFF.